The sequence of this TCR beta chain was determined in a study of T-cell memory formation after mild COVID-19. TCRdb re-called the 5' RACE reads with MiXCR, one entry per CDR3 protein. Here the sample spans about 270,000 distinct CDR3 sequences, around 15% being singletons. Whole-study findings and limits: Some clones that responded turned up in pre-infection memory, which suggests that cross-reactive memory joined in. For contracting clones, CD4+ ones sat mainly in CM and EM, CD8+ in EMRA. Clones contracting day 15 to 85 were balanced CD4/CD8; later expanders leaned CD4+.

In the case of this clonotype: Its antigen is currently unknown.

This sequence was found in a young man who had mild COVID-19 (a few samples of this study predate the infection). Cell type and time point are not known. The specimen sequenced was PBMCs or a T cell subset sorted from them (not recorded which).

The CDR3 spells CASSRGSLSASVRTQYF. DNA of the CDR3: TGTGCCAGCAGTAGGGGTTCTCTCTCCGCCTCCGTACGTACGCAGTATTTT. The genes are TRBV28 and TRBJ2-3, with TRBD1 as a possible D gene (5 bases). The V and J ends lost 5 bases and 8 bases respectively, with 26 bases between them. Germline CDR1 MDHEN, CDR2 SYDVKM. The CDR3 loop spans 17 amino acids.